These T cell receptor beta chains were read from a single sample in a study of chemoradiotherapy in HPV16-positive cancers. Using immunoSEQ multiplex PCR, the repertoire was profiled, and TCRdb retains in-frame clones only, with some absent. This table has about 32,000 clones, 88% appearing once. The material was blood, obtained from a patient who underwent chemoradiotherapy. These receptors all stem from a human donor with HPV-associated anogenital cancer. The CDR3 runs from the conserved cysteine through the conserved F or W. D genes are given only for firm matches. Clone size, where shown, is once, few, many, or a class for clones that have expanded.

CDR3nt,CDR3aa,d_gene,abundance,j_gene,v_gene
TGTGCCAGCAGCTCGACAGGGTTTAACACTGAAGCTTTCTTT,CASSSTGFNTEAFF,TRBD1,.,TRBJ1-1,TRBV5-4
TGCAGCGTTGAACGCGGACTAGCGGGGGGTGAGCAGTTCTTC,CSVERGLAGGEQFF,TRBD2,.,TRBJ2-1,TRBV29-1
TGCGCCAGCAGCGGCCGGGTTAGCTCCTACGAGCAGTACTTC,CASSGRVSSYEQYF,.,.,TRBJ2-7,TRBV5-1
TGTGCCAGCAGCCCCCGACAGTACCTTGCAACTAATGAAAAACTGTTTTTT,CASSPRQYLATNEKLFF,.,.,TRBJ1-4,TRBV11-1
TGCGCCAGCAGCTTGGGGTGGGGAGGAGAAGCTTTCTTT,CASSLGWGGEAFF,.,.,TRBJ1-1,TRBV5-1
TGTGCCAGCAGCGCGCTAGCGGGGCCCACCAATGAGCAGTTCTTC,CASSALAGPTNEQFF,TRBD2,.,TRBJ2-1,TRBV11-2
TGTGCCAGCAGCGTAGGTAGCGGGGGCCGCTACGAGCAGTACTTC,CASSVGSGGRYEQYF,TRBD2,once,TRBJ2-7,TRBV9
TGTGCCTGGGAAGGGGTACGCCCCGGCTACACCTTC,CAWEGVRPGYTF,.,.,TRBJ1-2,TRBV30
TGTGCCAGCAGCCCCGGGGGAGCTAGGGAGCAGTACTTC,CASSPGGAREQYF,.,.,TRBJ2-7,TRBV5-6
TGTGCCAGTAGTACCCGGATGTCCCAGGCCCTATATGGCTACACCTTC,CASSTRMSQALYGYTF,.,.,TRBJ1-2,TRBV19
TGTGCCAGCAGTTTTGGCCCTATAACAGGGAGCGACTACTACGAGCAGTACTTC,CASSFGPITGSDYYEQYF,.,.,TRBJ2-7,TRBV27
TGTGCCAGCAGTCCTATAGAGGGCACCGGGGAGCTGTTTTTT,CASSPIEGTGELFF,.,.,TRBJ2-2,TRBV6-4
TGTGCCAGCAGCCCCCAACAGGGTGCGACTACTGGAAACACCATATATTTT,CASSPQQGATTGNTIYF,.,.,TRBJ1-3,TRBV7-9
TGCGCCAGCAGCGCAGATGAAGTGGAGATGGCTAGAAGGGCTGAAGCTTTCTTT,CASSADEVEMARRAEAFF,.,.,TRBJ1-1,TRBV5-1
TGTGCCAGCACTGGGGGGGTTCGACAAGAGACCCAGTACTTC,CASTGGVRQETQYF,TRBD2,.,TRBJ2-5,TRBV5-5
TGTGCCAGCAGCTCAACGACGGGGAGAGGCTACACCTTC,CASSSTTGRGYTF,.,.,TRBJ1-2,TRBV5-4
TGTGCCAGCAGTTACGGGACATCTCGCTACACCTTC,CASSYGTSRYTF,.,.,TRBJ1-2,TRBV6-5
TGTGCCAGCAGCTTAGAACAGTCTGGAGGCTACACCTTC,CASSLEQSGGYTF,.,.,TRBJ1-2,TRBV13
TGCGCCAGCAGCCAACGCGACAGTCAAGAGACCCAGTACTTC,CASSQRDSQETQYF,.,.,TRBJ2-5,TRBV4-1
TGTGCCAGCAGCGTAGCTACGGAAACAGATACGCAGTATTTT,CASSVATETDTQYF,.,.,TRBJ2-3,TRBV9
TGTGCCAGCAGTACCCCGGCGGGGACAGGGGGAAAAGAAGCTTTCTTT,CASSTPAGTGGKEAFF,TRBD1,once,TRBJ1-1,TRBV28
TGTGCCAGCAGTCCCGACAGGGTGGGAGGAGAGCAGTACTTC,CASSPDRVGGEQYF,.,.,TRBJ2-7,TRBV6-5